The 24 T cell receptor beta chains below all came from one sample that was sequenced in a study of T cell responses to AZD1222 COVID-19 vaccine. The data were produced by immunoSEQ multiplex PCR, yet TCRdb's version contains in-frame clones alone and is incomplete. Of about 110,000 clones listed, 70% to 90% are singletons. Sequences were derived from peripheral blood, sampled on day 0 of AZD1222 vaccination. Receptors were obtained from an adult in good health.

The chain is built from TRBV6-2 or TRBV6-3 and TRBJ2-3; TRBD2 agrees at 8 bases. Germline V gene sequence: CDR1 MNHEY, CDR2 SVGEGT. The CDR3 covers 12 residues. Losses at the gene ends were 6 bases for V and 14 bases for J; bases not matched to a gene: 10. The CDR3 loop is CASSGLAWGGYF. The CDR3 bases are TGTGCCAGCAGCGGACTAGCCTGGGGTGGGTATTTT.

The chain has TRBV4-3 and TRBJ2-7; D ambiguous. V was shortened by 0 bases and J by 6 bases, with 9 bases between the two germline ends. CDR3 size: 13 residues. The germline V gene has CDR1 LGHNA and CDR2 YSLEER. The CDR3 here is CASSQDLWVEQYF. For the CDR3, the DNA is TGCGCCAGCAGCCAAGATCTATGGGTCGAGCAGTACTTC.

The V and J genes are TRBV3-1 (or the pseudogene TRBV3-2) and TRBJ1-2, with 7 nucleotides matching TRBD1. V shed 3 bases, J shed 4 bases, and the junction held 5 bases outside the gene matches. The CDR3 consists of 14 residues. CDR1 and CDR2 from the germline V gene are LGHDT and YNNKEL (reference sequence). The CDR3 nucleotides are TGTGCCAGCAGCCAGCGATACAGGGGCTATGGCTACACCTTC. It specifies CASSQRYRGYGYTF.

The CDR3 DNA reads TGTGCCAGCAGTCGAGACAACAGGGGCAATCAGCCCCAGCATTTT. Its protein product is CASSRDNRGNQPQHF. This chain joins TRBV6-5 and TRBJ1-5; a possible D gene is TRBD1 (6 bases). Trimming removed 5 bases from V and 2 bases from J, with 13 bases in between. This CDR3 has 15 residues. Germline CDR1 MNHEY, CDR2 SVGAGI.

CDR3 bases: TGTGCCAGCACTCGGGGGAAGATTGAAGCTTTCTTT. It translates to CASTRGKIEAFF. The rearrangement uses TRBV12-3 or TRBV12-4 and TRBJ1-1; tentative D call: TRBD1 (5 bases). CDR3 length: 12 residues. The V gene lost 7 bases and the J gene lost 7 bases, with 13 bases spanning the gap.

This clone came up once. The chain joins TRBV20-1 to TRBJ2-2; no firm D call. The CDR3 sequence is 11 residues long. V lost 6 bases and J lost 5, with 7 bases in between. Germline CDR1 and CDR2: DFQATT and SNEGSKA (reference sequence). The CDR3 DNA follows: TGCAGTGCAACCGGGACCGGGGAGCTGTTTTTT. Translated, it gives CSATGTGELFF.

This clone was seen a single time. The chain links TRBV24-1 to TRBJ2-5; D assignment may be TRBD1 or TRBD2 (5 bases each). The CDR3 is made up of 14 amino acids. V was pared by 5 bases and J by 5 bases, with 14 bases between. Per the germline V gene, CDR1 is KGHDR and CDR2 is SFDVKD. The CDR3 DNA reads as TGTGCCACCAGTGTGCCGGGACCGGGGGAGACCCAGTACTTC. Translation: CATSVPGPGETQYF.

This clone was seen a single time. This sequence joins TRBV27 and TRBJ1-2; D is ambiguous. V gave up 3 bases and J gave up 0 bases, with 14 bases separating them. The CDR3 totals 16 residues. The germline gives CDR1 MNHEY, CDR2 SMNVEV (reference sequence). In DNA form, the CDR3 reads TGTGCCAGCAGTTTTCTTCTGGGCACTGCTAACTATGGCTACACCTTC. Translation: CASSFLLGTANYGYTF.

The chain recombines TRBV5-6 with TRBJ2-6; a weak D match, TRBD1 (6 bases). Germline CDR1 SGHDT, CDR2 YYEEEE. The V and J ends lost 1 base and 4 bases respectively, with 15 bases between them. The CDR3 loop spans 17 amino acids. The CDR3 DNA reads as TGTGCCAGCAGCTTGTTGGCAGGGGCGCCCGGGGCCAACGTCCTGACTTTC. It specifies CASSLLAGAPGANVLTF.

The chain has TRBV5-1 and TRBJ1-2, with no clear D. V was clipped by 3 bases and J by 8 bases, with 17 bases between them. CDR3 length: 14 amino acids. The germline V gene encodes CDR1 SGHRS and CDR2 YFSETQ. The CDR3 bases are TGCGCCAGCAGCTCGCCCGGAAGGATGGAGGGCTACACCTTC. It yields the protein CASSSPGRMEGYTF.

V is TRBV27 and J is TRBJ1-4; maybe TRBD1 (6 bases). Germline values: CDR1 MNHEY, CDR2 SMNVEV (reference sequence). Trimming took 4 bases from V and 7 from J, leaving 10 bases between them. The CDR3 loop spans 13 amino acids. CDR3 protein: CASSSTGIEKLFF. CDR3 DNA sequence: TGTGCCAGCAGTTCCACAGGGATTGAAAAACTGTTTTTT.

V usage is TRBV7-3 and J usage is TRBJ2-1, with D uncertain. Germline values: CDR1 SGHTA, CDR2 FQGTGA. Trimming stripped 0 bases from V and 6 bases from J, with 12 bases between. The CDR3 extends over 15 amino acids. CDR3 loop: CASSLTGSLGNEQFF. CDR3 bases: TGTGCCAGCAGCTTAACGGGCAGCCTGGGCAATGAGCAGTTCTTC.

The chain couples TRBV28 to TRBJ1-6; 7 bases line up with TRBD1. The length of the CDR3 is 15 residues. Germline V gene sequence: CDR1 MDHEN, CDR2 SYDVKM. V lost 7 bases to trimming and J lost 10 bases; unmatched junction nucleotides: 13. CDR3 nucleotide sequence: TGTGCCAGCATTCCTAGGGAGGGGGCAGGATCACCCCTCCACTTT. This gives the protein CASIPREGAGSPLHF. Looking up the rest from reference TRBV28 and TRBJ1-6 gives the full variable domain: DVKVTQSSRYLVKRTGEKVFLECVQDMDHENMFWYRQDPGLGLRLIYFSYDVKMKEKGDIPEGYSVSREKKERFSLILESASTNQTSMYLCASIPREGAGSPLHFGNGTRLTVT.

A note on this clone: This specimen includes other DNA sequences encoding the same CDR3. The chain employs TRBV7-3 and TRBJ1-1; D may be TRBD1 (5 bases). The length of the CDR3 is 13 residues. Trimming removed 2 bases at V and 8 bases at J, with 12 bases between. Per germline, CDR1 SGHTA and CDR2 FQGTGA. CDR3 sequence reads: CASSLGGGTEAFF. The CDR3 DNA sequence: TGTGCCAGCAGCTTAGGGGGGGGAACGGAAGCTTTCTTT.

The chain uses TRBV7-2 and TRBJ1-1, with D uncertain. CDR3 size: 12 residues. With 3 bases removed from V and 0 bases from J, the gap between germline ends came to 2 bases. The germline V gene has CDR1 SGHTA and CDR2 FQGNSA. For the CDR3, the DNA is TGTGCCAGCAGCTTTTTGAACACTGAAGCTTTCTTT. Residues: CASSFLNTEAFF. Based on the CDR3 plus reference TRBV7-2 and TRBJ1-1, the full variable domain is GAGVSQSPSNKVTEKGKDVELRCDPISGHTALYWYRQSLGQGLEFLIYFQGNSAPDKSGLPSDRFSAERTGGSVSTLTIQRTQQEDSAVYLCASSFLNTEAFFGQGTRLTVV.

The rearrangement links TRBV3-1 (or the pseudogene TRBV3-2) to TRBJ2-3; TRBD2 is a possible D gene (7 bases). Deletions cut 0 bases from V and 4 bases from J, with 11 bases between. Per germline, CDR1 LGHDT and CDR2 YNNKEL (reference sequence). CDR3 length equals 15 residues. The DNA for the CDR3 is TGTGCCAGCAGCCAAGAGGTCGGGGGGCCAGATACGCAGTATTTT. This gives the protein CASSQEVGGPDTQYF.

The CDR3 here is CASSIGFGRTEAFF. In DNA form, the CDR3 reads TGTGCCAGTAGTATAGGTTTCGGCCGCACTGAAGCTTTCTTT. The chain carries TRBV19 and TRBJ1-1; D gene ambiguous. The V gene lost 1 base and the J gene lost 4 bases, with 10 bases spanning the gap. This CDR3 has 14 residues. From germline, CDR1 is LNHDA and CDR2 SQIVND (reference sequence).

The rearrangement uses TRBV7-9 and TRBJ1-6; a possible D gene is TRBD1 (5 bases). The CDR3 length is 15 residues. CDR1 is SEHNR and CDR2 is FQNEAQ in the germline V gene (reference sequence). Trimming removed 5 bases from V and 4 bases from J, with 12 bases in between. For the CDR3, the DNA is TGTGCCAGCAGCGGGACTGTGGGTTATAATTCACCCCTCCACTTT. This sequence encodes CASSGTVGYNSPLHF.

The chain links TRBV15 to TRBJ1-2; D call uncertain. CDR3 length: 16 residues. CDR1 LNHNV and CDR2 YYDKDF come from the germline V gene (reference sequence). V lost 2 bases and J 6 bases, leaving 19 bases between the germline ends. The CDR3 loop reads CATSRTLSPPRDGYTF. As DNA, the CDR3 is TGTGCCACCAGCAGAACATTATCTCCGCCTAGGGATGGCTACACCTTC.

CDR3 protein: CASSVNSYTEAFF. The CDR3 nucleotides read TGTGCCAGCAGCGTAAACAGTTACACTGAAGCTTTCTTT. J is TRBJ1-1 and V is TRBV9; unclear D gene. Trimming cost V 1 base and J 3 bases, with 7 bases left between them. The CDR3 extends over 13 amino acids. Looked up from germline, CDR1 is SGDLS and CDR2 is YYNGEE.

DNA for the CDR3: TGCGCCAGCAGCTTGGAGGGGGGTGAGCAGTACGTC. Amino acid sequence: CASSLEGGEQYV. V usage is TRBV5-1 and J usage is TRBJ2-7; D possibly uses TRBD1 or TRBD2 (6 bases each). The CDR3 is 12 residues long. Germline CDR1 and CDR2: SGHRS and YFSETQ. V was pared by 0 bases and J by 7 bases, with 8 bases between.

The chain couples TRBV13 to TRBJ2-2, with D tentatively TRBD2 (5 bases). V dropped 5 bases and J dropped 7 bases, with 17 bases sitting between them. This CDR3 has 15 amino acids. The germline V gene has CDR1 PRHDT and CDR2 FYEKMQ (reference sequence). Written as DNA, the CDR3 is TGTGCCAGCAGCCCAAGAGGGAGCGGCGGCGGGGAGCTGTTTTTT. This translates into CASSPRGSGGGELFF.

The chain has TRBV29-1 and TRBJ1-4; possibly TRBD1 for D (6 bases). CDR3 length: 12 amino acids. V lost 7 bases and J 8 bases, leaving 14 bases between the germline ends. The germline CDR1 and CDR2 sequences are SQVTM and ANQGSEA. CDR3 nucleotide sequence: TGCAGCGCCGGGACACCGGGGGAAAAACTGTTTTTT. Translation: CSAGTPGEKLFF.

This clone showed up just once. The chain combines TRBV7-3 with TRBJ1-4; D is unresolved. Trimming removed 5 bases at V and 0 bases at J, with 13 bases between. Germline-derived CDR1 and CDR2 are SGHTA and FQGTGA. This CDR3 is 16 amino acids long. CDR3 loop: CASSILEKATNEKLFF. Written as DNA, the CDR3 is TGTGCCAGCAGCATCCTGGAGAAAGCAACTAATGAAAAACTGTTTTTT.